Sequencing of this T cell receptor (beta chain) was carried out in a study of cytotoxic CD8 clonotypes in ibrutinib-treated CLL. Whole-study context: Responses: approximately 24 partial, 2 complete; after median 68 months, roughly 15 stayed remitted, roughly 12 progressed. Response samples followed a median around 12 months of treatment, range 6 to 36.

With respect to this clone: What it binds is not known.

The V gene lost 5 bases and the J gene lost 4 bases, with 18 bases spanning the gap. Germline loops: CDR1 MNHEY, CDR2 SMNVEV (reference sequence). The CDR3 is 16 residues long. Study-wide results and caveats: There were few public clonotypes, and on treatment they contracted or stayed stable. Baseline-level clonality went beyond age-matched healthy donors and moved in step with circulating CD8+ T-cell counts.

This table comes from immunoSEQ multiplex PCR, and its TCRdb copy is limited to in-frame clones, with some not included. The top ten clones hold over 10% of a sample with more than 150,000 clones, over 60% of them seen once. The chain uses TRBV27 and TRBJ2-1; no clear D. The sample consisted of PBMCs, taken after 24 months of ibrutinib treatment. The sequence derives from a human donor with chronic lymphocytic leukemia. CDR3 amino acids: CASSPSYGVRYNEQFF. In nucleotides, the CDR3 is TGTGCCAGCAGTCCCTCGTATGGGGTGCGGTACAATGAGCAGTTCTTC.